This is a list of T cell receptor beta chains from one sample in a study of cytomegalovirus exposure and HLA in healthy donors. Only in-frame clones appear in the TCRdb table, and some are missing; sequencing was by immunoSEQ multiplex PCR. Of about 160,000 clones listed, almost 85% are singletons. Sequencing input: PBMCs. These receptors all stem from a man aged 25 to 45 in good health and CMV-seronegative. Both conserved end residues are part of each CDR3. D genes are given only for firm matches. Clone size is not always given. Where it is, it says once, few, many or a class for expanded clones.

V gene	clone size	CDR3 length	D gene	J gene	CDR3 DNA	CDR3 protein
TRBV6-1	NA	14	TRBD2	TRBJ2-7	TGTGCCAGCACGAGACTAGCGGGGAGGTACGAGCAGTACTTC	CASTRLAGRYEQYF
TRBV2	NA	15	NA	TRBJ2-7	TGTGCCAGCCATAATTGGGAGCGAGCTACCTACGAGCAGTACTTC	CASHNWERATYEQYF
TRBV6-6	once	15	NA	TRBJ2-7	TGTGCCAGCAGTAAGGCAGGAAGTGAGTCCTACGAGCAGTACTTC	CASSKAGSESYEQYF
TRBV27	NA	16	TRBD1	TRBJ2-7	TGTGCCAGCAGGTCGGTACGACAGGGGGCCCCCTACGAGCAGTACTTC	CASRSVRQGAPYEQYF
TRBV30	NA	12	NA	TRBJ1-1	TGTGCCTGGAGGGACACCCTCACTGAAGCTTTCTTT	CAWRDTLTEAFF
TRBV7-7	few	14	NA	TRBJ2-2	TGTGCCAGCAGCTTATCTGGGGGGATCGGGGAGCTGTTTTTT	CASSLSGGIGELFF
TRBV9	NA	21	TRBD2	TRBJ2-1	TGTGCCAGCAGCGCCCCCGCAACTAGCGGGAGGTCCCTTCTAACCTACAATGAGCAGTTCTTC	CASSAPATSGRSLLTYNEQFF
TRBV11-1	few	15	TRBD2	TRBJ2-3	TGTGCCAGCAGCCCCGTTGCTGCGGGGGGTGATACGCAGTATTTT	CASSPVAAGGDTQYF
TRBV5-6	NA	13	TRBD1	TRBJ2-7	TGTGCCAGCAGCGCCGGGACAGCCTACGAGCAGTACTTC	CASSAGTAYEQYF
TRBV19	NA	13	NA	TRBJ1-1	TGTGCCAGTAGTATAGAGAGAAACACTGAAGCTTTCTTT	CASSIERNTEAFF
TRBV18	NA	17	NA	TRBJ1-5	TGTGCCAGCTCACCTATCGGACTAATGGGTAGCAATCAGCCCCAGCATTTT	CASSPIGLMGSNQPQHF
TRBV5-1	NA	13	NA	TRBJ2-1	TGCGCCAGCAGCTTGTTTGGTGAGAATGAGCAGTTCTTC	CASSLFGENEQFF
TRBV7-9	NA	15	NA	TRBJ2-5	TGTGCCAGCAGCCCAGGACAGATAGTGGGAGAGACCCAGTACTTC	CASSPGQIVGETQYF
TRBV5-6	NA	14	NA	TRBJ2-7	TGTGCCAGCAGGGCGGGACGGTACTCCTACGAGCAGTACTTC	CASRAGRYSYEQYF
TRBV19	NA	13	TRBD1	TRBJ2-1	TGTGCCATCGGGACAGGGGGCTACAATGAGCAGTTCTTC	CAIGTGGYNEQFF
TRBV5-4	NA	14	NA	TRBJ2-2	TGTGCCAGCAGCTCCCGACTAAACACCGGGGAGCTGTTTTTT	CASSSRLNTGELFF
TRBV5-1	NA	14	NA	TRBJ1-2	TGCGCCAGCAGCTTATCGCAGGGATTAGATGGCTACACCTTC	CASSLSQGLDGYTF
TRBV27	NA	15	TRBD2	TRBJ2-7	TGTGCCAGCAGTTTGAGTCTACTAGCGGTGAACGAGCAGTACTTC	CASSLSLLAVNEQYF
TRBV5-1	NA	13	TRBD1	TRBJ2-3	TGCGCCAGCAGCCCGGACAGGGTAGATACGCAGTATTTT	CASSPDRVDTQYF
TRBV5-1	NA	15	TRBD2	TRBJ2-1	TGCGCCAGCAGCTTCACCGGGACTAAGTACAATGAGCAGTTCTTC	CASSFTGTKYNEQFF
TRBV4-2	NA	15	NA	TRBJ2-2	TGTGCCAGCAGCCAAGGACAGGCGAACACCGGGGAGCTGTTTTTT	CASSQGQANTGELFF
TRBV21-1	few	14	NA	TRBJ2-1	TGTGCCAGCAGCAAACGGGAGGGCCGTAATGAGCAGTTCTTC	CASSKREGRNEQFF
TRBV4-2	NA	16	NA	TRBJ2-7	TGTGCCAGCAGCCAAGGGGGGGGCCCCCATCCCTACGAGCAGTACTTC	CASSQGGGPHPYEQYF
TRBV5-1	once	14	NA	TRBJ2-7	TGCGCCAGCAGCTTGGCCGGGAGCTCCTACGAGCAGTACTTC	CASSLAGSSYEQYF
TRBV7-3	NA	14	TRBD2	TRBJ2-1	TGTGCCAGCAGCCTGTTGACTAGCCCCCATGAGCAGTTCTTC	CASSLLTSPHEQFF
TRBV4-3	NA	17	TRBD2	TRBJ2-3	TGCGCCAGCAGCCAAGATCGGGGGGAGGGCCGTGGAGATACGCAGTATTTT	CASSQDRGEGRGDTQYF
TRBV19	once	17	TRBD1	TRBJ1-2	TGTGCCAGTAATCCCATAACTCGGACAGGGGGCAGCTATGGCTACACCTTC	CASNPITRTGGSYGYTF
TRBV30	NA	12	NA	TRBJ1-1	TGTGCCTGGATCTGGGCGAACACTGAAGCTTTCTTT	CAWIWANTEAFF
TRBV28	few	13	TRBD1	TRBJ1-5	TGTGCCAGCTGCGACAGGGGTAAGCAGCCCCAGCATTTT	CASCDRGKQPQHF
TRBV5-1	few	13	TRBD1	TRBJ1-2	TGCGCCAGCAGCCTGAGGGACAGCTATGGCTACACCTTC	CASSLRDSYGYTF
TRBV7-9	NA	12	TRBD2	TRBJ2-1	TGTTCCAGCAGGACTAGCGTTAATGAGCAGTTCTTC	CSSRTSVNEQFF
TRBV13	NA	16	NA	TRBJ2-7	TGTGCCAGCAGCTTAGATCCAGGTCTGAGACCCTACGAGCAGTACTTC	CASSLDPGLRPYEQYF
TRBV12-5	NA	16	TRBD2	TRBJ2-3	TGTGCTAGTGGTATGACTAGCGGGGGGGCAACAGATACGCAGTATTTT	CASGMTSGGATDTQYF
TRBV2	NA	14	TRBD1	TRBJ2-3	TGTGCCAGCAGTGAAAACAGGGGCGCAGATACGCAGTATTTT	CASSENRGADTQYF
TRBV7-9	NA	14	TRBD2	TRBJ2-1	TGTGCCAGCAGCTTAGTAGCGGGGAACAATGAGCAGTTCTTC	CASSLVAGNNEQFF
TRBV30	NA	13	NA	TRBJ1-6	TGTGCCTGGACCCCGAGGGGGAATTCACCCCTCCACTTT	CAWTPRGNSPLHF
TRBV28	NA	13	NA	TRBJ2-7	TGTGCCAGCAGTTTAACTTGGGGCGCCGAGCAGTACTTC	CASSLTWGAEQYF
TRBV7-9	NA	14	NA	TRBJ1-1	TGTGCCAGCAGCTTAGCGGCAGGGTCTCCTGAAGCTTTCTTT	CASSLAAGSPEAFF
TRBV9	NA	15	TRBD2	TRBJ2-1	TGTGCCAGCAGCGTAGCGGGGGGCTCCTACAATGAGCAGTTCTTC	CASSVAGGSYNEQFF
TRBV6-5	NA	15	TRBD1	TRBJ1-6	TGTGCCAGCAGTTCAGGGGGCTTCGGGAATTCACCCCTCCACTTT	CASSSGGFGNSPLHF
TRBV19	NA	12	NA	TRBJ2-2	TGTGCCACCCGCTGGGGCCCCGGGGAGCTGTTTTTT	CATRWGPGELFF
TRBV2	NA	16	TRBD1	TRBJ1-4	TGTGCCAGCATCCAGGGGGGTTCGGGAGGGAATGAAAAACTGTTTTTT	CASIQGGSGGNEKLFF
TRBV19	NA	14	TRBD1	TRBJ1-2	TGTGCCAGTAGTACGGACAGGGAGGGCTATGGCTACACCTTC	CASSTDREGYGYTF
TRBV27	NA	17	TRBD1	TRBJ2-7	TGTGCCAGCAGTTTACAATCTTCGGACAGGGGTGTAAACGAGCAGTACTTC	CASSLQSSDRGVNEQYF
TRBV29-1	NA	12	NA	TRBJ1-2	TGCAGCGCTACGACAATGAAGGATGGCTACACCTTC	CSATTMKDGYTF
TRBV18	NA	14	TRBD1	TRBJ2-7	TGTGCCAGCTCACTTGGGACAGGGGGCGACGAGCAGTACTTC	CASSLGTGGDEQYF
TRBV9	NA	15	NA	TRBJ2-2	TGTGCCAGCAGCCTTCAGGGTAGGAACACCGGGGAGCTGTTTTTT	CASSLQGRNTGELFF
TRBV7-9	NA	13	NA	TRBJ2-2	TGTGCCAGCAGCCCCGACAGCACCGGGGAGCTGTTTTTT	CASSPDSTGELFF
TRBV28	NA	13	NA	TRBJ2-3	TGTGCCAGCGAGGAGGGGGCGACAGATACGCAGTATTTT	CASEEGATDTQYF
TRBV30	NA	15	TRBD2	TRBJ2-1	TGTGCCTGGAGCCCCGGGACTAGCGAGACCAATGAGCAGTTCTTC	CAWSPGTSETNEQFF
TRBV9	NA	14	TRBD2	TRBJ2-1	TGTGCCAGCAGCGTTCTTACTAGCGGTAATGAGCAGTTCTTC	CASSVLTSGNEQFF
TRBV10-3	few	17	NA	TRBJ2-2	TGTGCCATCAGTGAGTCCAAAGGGGCGGTTGACACCGGGGAGCTGTTTTTT	CAISESKGAVDTGELFF
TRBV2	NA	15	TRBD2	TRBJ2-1	TGTGCCAGCAGTGGGGGTAGCGGGGGGGTAAATGAGCAGTTCTTC	CASSGGSGGVNEQFF